This TCR beta chain was captured in a study of siplizumab effects on memory and regulatory T cells. A remark on this clone: As yet, its antigen is unknown.

Data came from immunoSEQ multiplex PCR; TCRdb stores just in-frame clones and leaves some out. The table includes about 100,000 clones, approximately 92% detected once. This CDR3 is built from 14 residues. From germline, CDR1 is LNHDA and CDR2 SQIVND (reference sequence). Trimming took 8 bases from V and 8 from J, leaving 21 bases between them. Study-level findings and limits: Suppressive function of proliferating Tregs from siplizumab cultures was not confirmed. Naive T cells were seen as more diverse than memory cells and as major alloresponse contributors. Relative to controls at around 29%, mappable alloreactive CD4+ clones exhibited a mean Treg-derived proportion of approximately 62% with siplizumab.

The TCR was taken from a human donor in good health. The sample taken for sequencing was CD4+ T cells sorted from blood. The chain recombines TRBV19 with TRBJ1-1; D gene ambiguous. CDR3 nucleotides: TGTGCCAGTGCAAGGCTAGCCCGACTCTCGGAAGCTTTCTTT. Protein product: CASARLARLSEAFF.